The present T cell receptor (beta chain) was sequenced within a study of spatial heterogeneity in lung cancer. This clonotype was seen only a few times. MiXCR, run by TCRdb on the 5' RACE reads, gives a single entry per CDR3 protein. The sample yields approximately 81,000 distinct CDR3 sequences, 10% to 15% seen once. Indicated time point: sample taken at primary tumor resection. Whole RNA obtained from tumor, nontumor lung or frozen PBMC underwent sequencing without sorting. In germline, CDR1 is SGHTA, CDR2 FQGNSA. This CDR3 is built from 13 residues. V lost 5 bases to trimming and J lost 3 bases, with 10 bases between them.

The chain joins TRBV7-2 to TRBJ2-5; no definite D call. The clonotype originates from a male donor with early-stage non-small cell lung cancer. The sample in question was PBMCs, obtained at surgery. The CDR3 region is CASSPAWEETQYF. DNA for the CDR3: TGTGCCAGCAGCCCCGCTTGGGAAGAGACCCAGTACTTC.